The sequence of this T cell receptor beta chain was determined in a study of T cell repertoires in cytomegalovirus infection. Study-wide results and caveats: Ex vivo, HLA-C-restricted CMV-specific TCR beta clonotypes prevailed over the rest of the response.

Details on this clonotype: Its antigen remains unknown.

J was trimmed by 11 bases and V by 6 bases; bases with no gene match: 11. The germline CDR1 and CDR2 sequences are SGHTA and FQGNSA. The CDR3 is made up of 15 amino acids. TCRdb passed the reads through MiXCR, listing each CDR3 protein once. Of about 310,000 distinct CDR3 sequences in the sample, 17% are singletons; the top ten hold around 11%. The sequencing sample was made of PBMCs. The source of this sequence is a human donor in good health (CMV status not recorded). Some clones in this sample may be carry-over from other donors' samples. This sequence joins TRBV7-2 and TRBJ1-6, with 9 bases identical to TRBD1. The CDR3 region has the DNA TGTGCCAGCAGACTAACAGGGGGCGTTATGACACCCCTCCACTTT. Its protein is CASRLTGGVMTPLHF. The complete variable domain, with remaining parts taken from reference TRBV7-2 and TRBJ1-6, reads GAGVSQSPSNKVTEKGKDVELRCDPISGHTALYWYRQSLGQGLEFLIYFQGNSAPDKSGLPSDRFSAERTGGSVSTLTIQRTQQEDSAVYLCASRLTGGVMTPLHFGNGTRLTVT.